The sequence of this T cell receptor beta chain was determined in a study of cytomegalovirus exposure and HLA in healthy donors. Study-wide results and caveats: Later analysis identified a missense DCLRE1C variant that was linked to TCR beta V- and J-gene trimming.

Turning to this clone: Its antigen is as yet unknown.

With 60 Vbeta and 13 Jbeta primers, the PCR was carried out. Using immunoSEQ multiplex PCR, the repertoire was profiled, and TCRdb retains in-frame clones only, with some absent. Here the sample spans 60,000 or so clones, over 75% being singletons. The origin of this receptor is a female donor in good health and CMV-seronegative. Sample: PBMCs.

The CDR3 DNA follows: TGTGCCACCAGCAGAGATCTAGGAGGACCCAGCGAGCAGTACTTC. This translates into CATSRDLGGPSEQYF. The chain recombines TRBV15 with TRBJ2-7; perhaps TRBD2 as D (5 bases). The CDR3 covers 15 residues. V was trimmed by 0 bases and J by 6 bases, leaving 15 bases between them. CDR1 and CDR2 from the germline V gene are LNHNV and YYDKDF (reference sequence).